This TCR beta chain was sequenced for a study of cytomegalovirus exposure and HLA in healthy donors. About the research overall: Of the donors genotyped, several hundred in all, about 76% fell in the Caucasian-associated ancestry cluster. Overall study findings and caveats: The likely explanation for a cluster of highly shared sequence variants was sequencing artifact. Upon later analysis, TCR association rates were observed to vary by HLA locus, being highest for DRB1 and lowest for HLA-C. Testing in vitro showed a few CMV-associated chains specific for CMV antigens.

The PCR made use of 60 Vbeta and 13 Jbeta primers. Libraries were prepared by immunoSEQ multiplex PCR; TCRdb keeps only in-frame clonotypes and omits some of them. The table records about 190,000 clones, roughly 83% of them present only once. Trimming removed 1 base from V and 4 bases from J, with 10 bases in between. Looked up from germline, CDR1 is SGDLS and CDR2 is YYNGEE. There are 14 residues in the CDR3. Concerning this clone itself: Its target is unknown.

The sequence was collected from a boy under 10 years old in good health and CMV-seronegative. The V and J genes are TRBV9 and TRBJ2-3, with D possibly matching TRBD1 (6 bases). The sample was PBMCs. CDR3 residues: CASSVTGYADTQYF. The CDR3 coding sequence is TGTGCCAGCAGCGTAACAGGGTACGCAGATACGCAGTATTTT.